A single sample is the source of the 26 T cell receptor beta chains below, sequenced in a study of T cell changes during pregnancy in multiple sclerosis. Profiled with immunoSEQ multiplex PCR; TCRdb holds only in-frame clones, not every one. The sample has 75,000 to 100,000 clones, 91% seen once. Sequencing was performed on peripheral blood, taken after pregnancy. These receptors all stem from a female donor in good health, enrolled as a control in a pregnancy study.

CDR3 nucleotide sequence: TGTGCCAGCAGGACAACAGGGGGGTCAGATGGCTACACCTTC. Its translation is CASRTTGGSDGYTF. The chain joins TRBV9 to TRBJ1-2, with 8 positions matching TRBD1. The germline V gene encodes CDR1 SGDLS and CDR2 YYNGEE. The CDR3 spans 14 residues. The V and J ends lost 5 bases and 6 bases, in that order; junction bases with no gene match: 9.

This chain joins TRBV30 and TRBJ1-6; 7 nucleotides match TRBD1. V was pared by 0 bases and J by 6 bases, with 8 bases of the junction left unmatched. The CDR3 is 16 amino acids. Germline V gene data show CDR1 as GTSNPN and CDR2 as SVGIG (reference sequence). The chain's CDR3 is CAWSVSRSGGNSPLHF. CDR3 bases: TGTGCCTGGAGTGTAAGTCGATCAGGGGGTAATTCACCCCTCCACTTT.

This chain links TRBV7-2 with TRBJ2-7; 8 positions match TRBD2. Germline V gives CDR1 SGHTA, CDR2 FQGNSA. The CDR3 consists of 14 residues. CDR3 sequence reads: CATKKERGSYEQYF. The CDR3 DNA sequence: TGTGCTACGAAGAAGGAGCGGGGGAGTTACGAGCAGTACTTC.

The chain carries TRBV7-8 and TRBJ2-7; D unresolved. CDR1 and CDR2 from the germline V gene are SGHVS and FQNEAQ. CDR3 length: 13 residues. Trimming removed 5 bases at V and 3 bases at J, with 11 bases between. The CDR3 protein is CASSPRHSYEQYF. Written as DNA, the CDR3 is TGTGCCAGCAGCCCCCGACACAGCTACGAGCAGTACTTC.

The rearrangement uses TRBV7-9 and TRBJ1-1, with TRBD1 as a possible D gene (5 bases). Germline assignment: CDR1 SEHNR and CDR2 FQNEAQ (reference sequence). The CDR3 has 14 residues. V lost 0 bases, J lost 1 base, and 6 bases lay in between. For the CDR3, the DNA is TGTGCCAGCAGCTTAGCGGGGGGGAACACTGAAGCTTTCTTT. It translates to CASSLAGGNTEAFF.

The chain employs TRBV7-2 and TRBJ1-5; the D is unclear. The germline gives CDR1 SGHTA, CDR2 FQGNSA. The CDR3 has 15 residues. V lost 5 bases and J 1 base, leaving 12 bases between the germline ends. CDR3 sequence (DNA): TGTGCCAGCAGCCAACACGGCGGGAGCAATCAGCCCCAGCATTTT. Protein sequence: CASSQHGGSNQPQHF.

The chain joins TRBV28 to TRBJ2-7, with D perhaps matching TRBD1 (5 bases). This CDR3 is built from 15 residues. V dropped 6 bases and J dropped 1 base, with 16 bases sitting between them. Looked up from germline, CDR1 is MDHEN and CDR2 is SYDVKM. The CDR3 sequence is CASSRTRQGSYEQYF. The CDR3 DNA reads TGTGCCAGCAGCCGAACGCGCCAGGGATCCTACGAGCAGTACTTC.

This rearrangement joins TRBV6-5 to TRBJ1-2, with a possible D match to TRBD1 (6 bases). The CDR3 is 16 residues long. Trimming stripped 0 bases from V and 4 bases from J, with 15 bases between. Germline CDR1 reads MNHEY; CDR2 reads SVGAGI. The CDR3 sequence is CASSYSLGQYVYGYTF. The CDR3 region has the DNA TGTGCCAGCAGTTACTCTTTAGGACAGTATGTCTATGGCTACACCTTC.

The J gene is TRBJ1-2, the V gene TRBV4-3; D gene ambiguous. The CDR3 extends over 14 amino acids. V lost 1 base and J lost 2, with 8 bases in between. The V gene's germline CDR1 is LGHNA and CDR2 YSLEER. The CDR3 spells CASSQARGNYGYTF. The CDR3 coding sequence is TGCGCCAGCAGCCAAGCCCGAGGGAACTATGGCTACACCTTC.

The gene calls are TRBV27 and TRBJ2-5; 11 nucleotides line up with TRBD1. The J call may be incorrect, as the DNA end agrees better with TRBJ2-7. The germline CDR1 and CDR2 sequences are MNHEY and SMNVEV (reference sequence). This CDR3 is 16 amino acids long. This CDR3 is CASSSTSRTGGSEQYF. The DNA of the CDR3 is TGTGCCAGCAGTTCAACGTCCCGGACAGGGGGCTCCGAGCAGTACTTC.

The chain couples TRBV29-1 to TRBJ1-2, with a possible D match to TRBD1 (5 bases). CDR1 is SQVTM and CDR2 is ANQGSEA in the germline V gene. Trimming cost V 7 bases and J 6 bases, with 18 bases left between them. The CDR3 totals 13 residues. CDR3 sequence reads: CSARLGRNDGYTF. The DNA for the CDR3 is TGCAGCGCTCGCTTGGGGCGCAACGATGGCTACACCTTC.

V usage is TRBV5-6 and J usage is TRBJ1-6, with D possibly being TRBD1 (6 bases). CDR1 is SGHDT, CDR2 YYEEEE, per germline. V was trimmed by 4 bases and J by 13 bases, leaving 21 bases between them. This CDR3 region has 15 residues. CDR3 nucleotide sequence: TGTGCCAGCAGCCCCCGGGACAAGGTGGTAATTCCCCTCCACTTT. This codes for CASSPRDKVVIPLHF.

CDR3 protein: CASSVGSGGARQPQHF. The CDR3 coding sequence is TGTGCCAGCAGTGTAGGATCAGGGGGCGCAAGGCAGCCCCAGCATTTT. J is TRBJ1-5 and V is TRBV6-1; TRBD1 matches at 8 bases. CDR3 size: 16 residues. The V segment lost 4 bases and the J segment 7 bases; nucleotides outside the gene matches: 12. Germline CDR1 MNHNS, CDR2 SASEGT.

The V call is TRBV16, the J call TRBJ1-2; no firm D call. The CDR3 has 13 amino acids. In germline, CDR1 is KGHSY, CDR2 FQNENV. V lost 0 bases to trimming and J lost 5 bases, with 7 bases between them. CDR3 amino acids: CASSQSPEYGYTF. CDR3 coding DNA: TGTGCCAGCAGCCAATCCCCCGAGTATGGCTACACCTTC.

This CDR3 is CASSYGGGGSYEQYF. CDR3 coding DNA: TGTGCCAGCAGTTACGGGGGGGGTGGGTCCTACGAGCAGTACTTC. The chain links TRBV28 to TRBJ2-7; 8 bases fit TRBD2. V lost 4 bases and J lost 1; bases outside the gene matches: 6. The CDR3 runs 15 residues. The germline V gene encodes CDR1 MDHEN and CDR2 SYDVKM.

This chain links TRBV6-5 with TRBJ1-1; unclear D gene. V shed 6 bases and J shed 4 bases, with 15 bases lying between them. The germline gives CDR1 MNHEY, CDR2 SVGAGI. The CDR3 is 14 residues long. The CDR3 nucleotides are TGTGCCAGCAGCTATAACACCCCGGGCACTGAAGCTTTCTTT. Translation: CASSYNTPGTEAFF.

Points on this clone: This sample also contains other DNA sequences that code for the same CDR3. The chain recombines TRBV9 with TRBJ2-3; maybe TRBD2 (6 bases). The CDR3 runs to 14 residues. CDR1 is SGDLS and CDR2 is YYNGEE in the germline V gene. Trimming took off 6 bases at V and 1 base at J, with 12 bases between the two ends. CDR3 in DNA: TGTGCCAGCACCCGGGGCGGGGGCACAGATACGCAGTATTTT. Amino acid sequence: CASTRGGGTDTQYF.

The chain joins TRBV2 to TRBJ1-5; D is unresolved. The length of the CDR3 is 14 residues. Germline V CDR1 and CDR2: SNHLY, FYNNEI. Between the trimmed V and J ends, which lost 7 bases and 2 bases, there was a span of 12 bases. CDR3 sequence reads: CASTLDGGNQPQHF. CDR3 coding DNA: TGTGCCAGCACCTTGGACGGGGGCAATCAGCCCCAGCATTTT.

The chain has TRBV6-6 and TRBJ1-2, with TRBD1 matching over 9 bases. V lost 6 bases to trimming and J lost 6 bases; unmatched junction nucleotides: 8. The CDR3 loop spans 14 amino acids. From germline, CDR1 is MNHNY and CDR2 SVGAGI (reference sequence). In DNA form, the CDR3 reads TGTGCCAGCAGCTACCAGGGACAGGGTAATGGCTACACCTTC. Translation: CASSYQGQGNGYTF.

The chain links TRBV30 to TRBJ2-1; perhaps TRBD2 as D (6 bases). The CDR3 consists of 13 residues. Germline assignment: CDR1 GTSNPN and CDR2 SVGIG (reference sequence). Trimming removed 0 bases at V and 9 bases at J, with 12 bases between. CDR3 in DNA: TGTGCCTGGAGTGTCAACCGGAGGGTTGAGCAGTTCTTC. Residues: CAWSVNRRVEQFF.

V gene TRBV30 combines with J gene TRBJ1-1; TRBD1 aligns across 8 bases. V dropped 4 bases and J dropped 0; count of bases not matched to a gene: 4. This CDR3 comprises 14 residues. The germline V gene has CDR1 GTSNPN and CDR2 SVGIG (reference sequence). The CDR3 loop is CAWTRTGMNTEAFF. The CDR3 coding sequence is TGTGCCTGGACTCGGACAGGGATGAACACTGAAGCTTTCTTT. Based on the CDR3 plus reference TRBV30 and TRBJ1-1, the full variable domain is SQTIHQWPATLVQPVGSPLSLECTVEGTSNPNLYWYRQAAGRGLQLLFYSVGIGQISSEVPQNLSASRPQDRQFILSSKKLLLSDSGFYLCAWTRTGMNTEAFFGQGTRLTVV.

This chain connects TRBV18 to TRBJ1-6; D not resolved. Looked up from germline, CDR1 is KGHSH and CDR2 is LQKENI. The CDR3 has 16 residues. The V end was cut by 3 bases, the J end by 3 bases, with 12 bases between. This CDR3 reads CASSPKEQNYNSPLHF. The DNA for the CDR3 is TGTGCCAGCTCACCGAAAGAACAGAACTATAATTCACCCCTCCACTTT.

The CDR3 region has the DNA TGCGCCAGCAGCTCCCGGGACAGGGGGAATTCACCCCTCCACTTT. It is translated as CASSSRDRGNSPLHF. This sequence joins TRBV5-1 and TRBJ1-6, with 11 bases identical to TRBD1. Germline V lookup: CDR1 SGHRS, CDR2 YFSETQ. The length of the CDR3 is 15 residues. Unmatched junction bases numbered 3, after V lost 3 bases and J lost 7 bases. Supplemented by reference TRBV5-1 and TRBJ1-6, the full variable domain reads KAGVTQTPRYLIKTRGQQVTLSCSPISGHRSVSWYQQTPGQGLQFLFEYFSETQRNKGNFPGRFSGRQFSNSRSEMNVSTLELGDSALYLCASSSRDRGNSPLHFGNGTRLTVT.

The rearrangement uses TRBV28 and TRBJ1-1, with D hard to call. The V end was cut by 5 bases, the J end by 1 base, with 11 bases between. Germline CDR1 MDHEN, CDR2 SYDVKM. This CDR3 region has 14 residues. In nucleotides, the CDR3 is TGTGCCAGCAGTCCACCGGGAGGGAACACTGAAGCTTTCTTT. It yields the protein CASSPPGGNTEAFF.

A remark on this clone: Other DNA sequences in the same sample also yield this CDR3. The chain employs TRBV5-4 and TRBJ1-6; a possible D gene is TRBD1 (6 bases). Germline CDR1 and CDR2: SGHNT and YYREEE (reference sequence). V dropped 2 bases and J dropped 5 bases, with 11 bases sitting between them. This CDR3 contains 15 residues. CDR3 protein: CASSFGGQDNSPLHF. CDR3 coding DNA: TGTGCCAGCAGCTTTGGGGGACAAGATAATTCACCCCTCCACTTT.

This chain uses TRBV5-1 with TRBJ2-4; D is possibly TRBD1 (6 bases). V lost 4 bases and J 3 bases, leaving 20 bases between the germline ends. The CDR3 is 17 amino acids. From germline, CDR1 is SGHRS and CDR2 YFSETQ. Here the CDR3 reads CASSPQVGADGKNIQYF. The CDR3 bases are TGCGCCAGCAGCCCACAGGTGGGGGCCGACGGCAAAAACATTCAGTACTTC.